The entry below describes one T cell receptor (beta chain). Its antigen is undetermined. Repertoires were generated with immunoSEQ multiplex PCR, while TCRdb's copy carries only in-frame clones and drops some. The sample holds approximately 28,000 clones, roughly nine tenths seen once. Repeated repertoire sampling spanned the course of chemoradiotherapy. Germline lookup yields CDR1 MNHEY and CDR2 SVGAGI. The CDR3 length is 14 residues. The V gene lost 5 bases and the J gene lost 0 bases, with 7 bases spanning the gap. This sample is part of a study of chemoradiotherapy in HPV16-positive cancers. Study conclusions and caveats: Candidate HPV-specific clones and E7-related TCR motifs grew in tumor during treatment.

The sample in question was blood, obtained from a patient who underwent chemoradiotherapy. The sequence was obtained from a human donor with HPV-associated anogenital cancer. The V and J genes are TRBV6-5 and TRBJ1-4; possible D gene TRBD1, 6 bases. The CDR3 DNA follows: TGTGCCAGCAGTCGGACAGCAACTAATGAAAAACTGTTTTTT. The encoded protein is CASSRTATNEKLFF.